Shown below are 26 T cell receptor beta chains from a single sample sequenced in a study of T cell responses to AZD1222 COVID-19 vaccine. Assay used: immunoSEQ multiplex PCR; TCRdb lists only in-frame clones, some missing. The repertoire includes about 120,000 clones, roughly 87% of them detected once, and around 7% sits in the top ten. The sample consisted of peripheral blood, taken on day 0 of AZD1222 vaccination. The receptors stem from an adult in good health.

This chain uses TRBV12-3 or TRBV12-4 with TRBJ1-2; no definite D call. Trimming shortened V by 2 bases and J by 8 bases, and 12 bases separated the two germline ends. The CDR3 sequence is 13 residues long. The CDR3 is CASSLNGRRGYTF. The DNA for the CDR3 is TGTGCCAGCAGTTTAAACGGAAGACGCGGCTACACCTTC.

The genes are TRBV19 and TRBJ1-5, with 8 bases fitting TRBD1. CDR3 size: 20 residues. The V gene end was trimmed by 10 bases and the J gene end by 0 bases; junction bases not matched to a gene: 23. CDR1 is LNHDA and CDR2 is SQIVND in the germline V gene (reference sequence). CDR3 residues: CATRALTGQARGASNQPQHF. CDR3 coding DNA: TGTGCCACCAGGGCCCTAACGGGACAGGCAAGAGGCGCTAGCAATCAGCCCCAGCATTTT.

The chain uses TRBV20-1 and TRBJ1-2, with no clear D. Trimming left V 4 bases short and J 8 bases short, with 11 bases between. The CDR3 runs to 11 residues. Germline assignment: CDR1 DFQATT and CDR2 SNEGSKA (reference sequence). Here the CDR3 DNA reads TGCAGTGCTATACAGCGTGGCGGCTACACCTTC. Amino acids: CSAIQRGGYTF.

The chain employs TRBV10-3 and TRBJ2-1; D remains ambiguous. In germline, CDR1 is ENHRY, CDR2 SYGVKD. Trimming left V 6 bases short and J 7 bases short, with 7 bases between. The CDR3 runs 11 residues. The CDR3 nucleotides are TGTGCCATCAGACAATCAAATGAGCAGTTCTTC. Translation gives CAIRQSNEQFF.

This chain connects TRBV5-1 to TRBJ2-7, with D unresolved. In germline, CDR1 is SGHRS, CDR2 YFSETQ. Trimming removed 6 bases from V and 3 bases from J, with 10 bases in between. CDR3 size: 12 residues. As DNA, the CDR3 is TGCGCCAGCAATTCGGCCGACTACGAGCAGTACTTC. Its protein is CASNSADYEQYF.

The gene calls are TRBV2 and TRBJ2-7; the D is unclear. This CDR3 is 13 amino acids long. Germline lookup yields CDR1 SNHLY and CDR2 FYNNEI. V was pared by 8 bases and J by 2 bases, with 13 bases between. The CDR3 sequence is CASRQLLTYEQYF. The CDR3 nucleotides read TGTGCCAGCCGGCAGCTACTAACCTACGAGCAGTACTTC. Together with reference TRBV2 and TRBJ2-7, the CDR3 gives the full variable domain: EPEVTQTPSHQVTQMGQEVILRCVPISNHLYFYWYRQILGQKVEFLVSFYNNEISEKSEIFDDQFSVERPDGSNFTLKIRSTKLEDSAMYFCASRQLLTYEQYFGPGTRLTVT.

In DNA form, the CDR3 reads TGTGCCAGCAGTTTATCTCACAGGGGTTTTTACGAGCAGTACTTC. Translated: CASSLSHRGFYEQYF. The chain recombines TRBV27 with TRBJ2-7; 7 nucleotides line up with TRBD1. Per germline, CDR1 MNHEY and CDR2 SMNVEV (reference sequence). The CDR3 contains 15 residues. Germline trimming cut 0 bases from V and 4 bases from J; bases unmatched to any gene: 6.

The chain joins TRBV6-5 to TRBJ1-2; 11 positions match TRBD1. After removal of 7 bases from V and 8 bases from J, the junction contained 6 bases not matched to a gene. This CDR3 spans 13 amino acids. Germline CDR1 and CDR2: MNHEY and SVGAGI. CDR3 protein: CASTRTGGDGYTF. As DNA, the CDR3 is TGTGCCAGCACACGGACAGGGGGCGACGGCTACACCTTC.

V gene TRBV5-4 combines with J gene TRBJ1-2; perhaps TRBD1 as D (6 bases). This CDR3 contains 16 residues. V lost 6 bases and J 5 bases, leaving 23 bases between the germline ends. CDR1 and CDR2 from the germline V gene are SGHNT and YYREEE (reference sequence). CDR3 amino acids: CASTRFTAGAVYGYTF. The CDR3 DNA reads TGTGCCAGCACCCGGTTTACGGCAGGGGCCGTATATGGCTACACCTTC.

V gene TRBV9 combines with J gene TRBJ2-7, with D maybe TRBD2 (6 bases). There are 14 residues in the CDR3. The germline V gene encodes CDR1 SGDLS and CDR2 YYNGEE. V gave up 3 bases and J gave up 6 bases, with 16 bases separating them. In DNA, the CDR3 is TGTGCCAGCAGCGAAAATAGCGGCCCGGGCGAGCAGTACTTC. This translates into CASSENSGPGEQYF.

V and J are TRBV2 and TRBJ1-2; TRBD1 agrees at 8 bases. With V trimmed by 6 bases and J by 8 bases, 5 bases remained unmatched. CDR1 and CDR2 from the germline V gene are SNHLY and FYNNEI. The CDR3 runs to 12 residues. The CDR3 reads CASRTGADGYTF. CDR3 DNA sequence: TGTGCCAGCAGGACAGGGGCGGACGGCTACACCTTC.

This rearrangement joins TRBV7-6 to TRBJ1-4, with 10 bases identical to TRBD1. Germline lookup yields CDR1 SGHVS and CDR2 FNYEAQ. With 7 bases clipped from V and 7 bases from J, the junction kept 6 bases outside the gene matches. CDR3 size: 14 residues. The CDR3 nucleotides read TGTGCCAGCACCCTGACAGGGGGCGCTGAAAAACTGTTTTTT. Its protein product is CASTLTGGAEKLFF.

This clone was counted only a few times. This chain connects TRBV7-9 to TRBJ1-1, with 10 nucleotides matching TRBD1. The CDR3 consists of 14 residues. The V gene end was trimmed by 4 bases and the J gene end by 1 base; junction bases not matched to a gene: 0. The germline V gene has CDR1 SEHNR and CDR2 FQNEAQ (reference sequence). CDR3: CASSWTGGNTEAFF. The CDR3 DNA is TGTGCCAGCAGCTGGACAGGGGGGAACACTGAAGCTTTCTTT.

This clone appeared once. The V and J genes are TRBV28 and TRBJ1-2; 7 nucleotides align to TRBD1. Trimming took 2 bases from V and 5 from J; bases not matched to a gene: 2. Germline V gene sequence: CDR1 MDHEN, CDR2 SYDVKM. The CDR3 runs to 13 residues. CDR3: CASSLGRGYGYTF. The CDR3 region has the DNA TGTGCCAGCAGTTTAGGCAGGGGGTATGGCTACACCTTC.

This clone has a single count. The V gene is TRBV5-1, the J gene TRBJ2-1; tentative D call: TRBD1 (5 bases). Germline loops: CDR1 SGHRS, CDR2 YFSETQ. The CDR3 has 13 residues. Trimming took off 4 bases at V and 2 bases at J, with 7 bases between the two ends. CDR3 coding DNA: TGCGCCAGCAGCCTGACAGCCTACAATGAGCAGTTCTTC. As protein: CASSLTAYNEQFF.

This chain links TRBV24-1 with TRBJ1-2; 9 positions match TRBD1. CDR3 length equals 15 residues. From germline, CDR1 is KGHDR and CDR2 SFDVKD. V lost 3 bases and J lost 4; bases outside the gene matches: 5. This CDR3 is CATSDPGQGIYGYTF. The DNA of the CDR3 is TGTGCCACCAGTGATCCCGGACAGGGGATCTATGGCTACACCTTC.

The count of this clone is one. The V gene is TRBV3-1 (or the pseudogene TRBV3-2), the J gene TRBJ1-4; D unclear. Trimming shortened V by 0 bases and J by 7 bases, and 18 bases separated the two germline ends. Germline V gene lookup returns CDR1 LGHDT and CDR2 YNNKEL (reference sequence). The CDR3 consists of 17 residues. The CDR3 protein is CASSQEKFGSLFEKLFF. The CDR3 DNA follows: TGTGCCAGCAGCCAAGAGAAATTTGGCAGCCTATTTGAAAAACTGTTTTTT.

The chain has TRBV5-4 and TRBJ2-4, with TRBD1 as a possible D gene (5 bases). Germline values: CDR1 SGHNT, CDR2 YYREEE (reference sequence). This CDR3 has 17 amino acids. V lost 3 bases to trimming and J lost 3 bases, with 19 bases between them. The CDR3 loop is CASSYAKTGFGKNIQYF. The DNA of the CDR3 is TGTGCCAGCAGCTACGCAAAAACAGGATTTGGCAAAAACATTCAGTACTTC.

V and J are TRBV5-1 and TRBJ1-4; D possibly corresponds to TRBD1 (6 bases). Germline CDR1 and CDR2: SGHRS and YFSETQ. The CDR3 extends over 13 amino acids. With 3 bases removed from V and 8 bases from J, the gap between germline ends came to 11 bases. The CDR3 sequence: CASSSQGNEKLFF. CDR3 DNA: TGCGCCAGCAGCTCACAGGGTAACGAAAAACTGTTTTTT.

The chain joins TRBV4-2 to TRBJ2-1; D may be TRBD1 (6 bases). Trimming took off 0 bases at V and 3 bases at J, with 15 bases between the two ends. The CDR3 loop spans 17 amino acids. Germline-derived CDR1 and CDR2 are LGHNA and YNFKEQ. The CDR3 DNA sequence: TGTGCCAGCAGCCAAGAGAGGGCCACAGGGTACTACAATGAGCAGTTCTTC. It is translated as CASSQERATGYYNEQFF.

The rearrangement joins TRBV18 to TRBJ1-5; a possible D gene is TRBD1 (6 bases). The germline gives CDR1 KGHSH, CDR2 LQKENI. With 6 bases removed from V and 5 bases from J, the gap between germline ends came to 11 bases. There are 13 residues in the CDR3. DNA for the CDR3: TGTGCCAGCTCCCAGGGGTCAGATCAGCCCCAGCATTTT. Translated, it gives CASSQGSDQPQHF.

CDR3: CASSFGTFNEQFF. The DNA for the CDR3 is TGTGCCAGCAGCTTTGGGACTTTTAATGAGCAGTTCTTC. The V call is TRBV7-2, the J call TRBJ2-1; D may be TRBD2 (6 bases). The CDR3 consists of 13 residues. CDR1 and CDR2 from the germline V gene are SGHTA and FQGNSA. Trimming left V 3 bases short and J 7 bases short, with 10 bases between. Complete variable domain (other parts from reference TRBV7-2 and TRBJ2-1): GAGVSQSPSNKVTEKGKDVELRCDPISGHTALYWYRQSLGQGLEFLIYFQGNSAPDKSGLPSDRFSAERTGGSVSTLTIQRTQQEDSAVYLCASSFGTFNEQFFGPGTRLTVL.

The chain employs TRBV6-5 and TRBJ2-3, with D maybe TRBD2 (5 bases). Germline V CDR1 and CDR2: MNHEY, SVGAGI. CDR3 length: 15 residues. The V end lost 0 bases, the J end lost 0 bases, and 7 bases lay between the germline ends. The CDR3 nucleotides are TGTGCCAGCAGTTACTCACGGGGTAGCACAGATACGCAGTATTTT. This codes for CASSYSRGSTDTQYF.

This chain uses TRBV9 with TRBJ2-3, with 7 bases that match TRBD1. The CDR3 consists of 15 residues. V lost 1 base and J lost 4; bases outside the gene matches: 6. Germline CDR1 reads SGDLS; CDR2 reads YYNGEE. The CDR3 region has the DNA TGTGCCAGCAGCGTAACAGGGGCTTGGGCAGATACGCAGTATTTT. Translated, it gives CASSVTGAWADTQYF. Filled out from reference TRBV9 and TRBJ2-3, the complete variable domain reads DSGVTQTPKHLITATGQRVTLRCSPRSGDLSVYWYQQSLDQGLQFLIQYYNGEERAKGNILERFSAQQFPDLHSELNLSSLELGDSALYFCASSVTGAWADTQYFGPGTRLTVL.

V usage is TRBV23-1 and J usage is TRBJ2-1; 9 bases line up with TRBD1. TRBV23-1 is an ORF, with its function uncertain. V dropped 0 bases and J dropped 6; count of bases not matched to a gene: 21. The CDR3 covers 21 residues. DNA of the CDR3: TGCGCCAGCAGTCAATCGTTGCGGGGGACAGGGCCCCTCGGACGGCCCAATGAGCAGTTCTTC. Amino acid sequence: CASSQSLRGTGPLGRPNEQFF.

V is TRBV5-1 and J is TRBJ2-2, with D possibly being TRBD1 (6 bases). The germline gives CDR1 SGHRS, CDR2 YFSETQ. Trimming shortened V by 5 bases and J by 0 bases, and 11 bases separated the two germline ends. The CDR3 has 15 amino acids. This CDR3 reads CASSPRDTNTGELFF. The CDR3 DNA reads as TGCGCCAGCAGTCCCCGGGACACGAACACCGGGGAGCTGTTTTTT.